The clone carrying this TCR beta chain came up many times. What it binds is unknown. This sample was taken from a study of T cells in Graves' hyperthyroidism and ophthalmopathy. The investigators amplified TCR beta CDR3 regions from RNA transcripts. A set of HTBI primers served as the primers for a first-round RT-PCR of the TCR CDR3. One entry per CDR3 protein results from TCRdb running MiXCR on the multiplex PCR reads. The data show 550,000 to 700,000 distinct CDR3 sequences, under 15% seen once. Enrolled ophthalmopathy patients presented with a Clinical Activity Score of at least 3, a NOSPECS grade of at least 4, and disease duration under 3 months. The PBMCs were sourced from fresh peripheral blood (less than 11 ml). Overall study results and limits: Ophthalmopathy stood apart from stable hyperthyroidism in a 13 V-J model.

Sequences were obtained from blood. The receptor was isolated from a woman aged 40 to 50 with Graves' ophthalmopathy.

The CDR3 DNA sequence: TGTGCCAGCAGTTTCGGACAGGGGGGAGAGCAGTACTTC. Translating gives CASSFGQGGEQYF. The chain is built from TRBV12-3 or TRBV12-4 and TRBJ2-7; 10 bases match TRBD1. This CDR3 region has 13 residues. Trimming cost V 3 bases and J 7 bases; bases outside gene matches: 3.